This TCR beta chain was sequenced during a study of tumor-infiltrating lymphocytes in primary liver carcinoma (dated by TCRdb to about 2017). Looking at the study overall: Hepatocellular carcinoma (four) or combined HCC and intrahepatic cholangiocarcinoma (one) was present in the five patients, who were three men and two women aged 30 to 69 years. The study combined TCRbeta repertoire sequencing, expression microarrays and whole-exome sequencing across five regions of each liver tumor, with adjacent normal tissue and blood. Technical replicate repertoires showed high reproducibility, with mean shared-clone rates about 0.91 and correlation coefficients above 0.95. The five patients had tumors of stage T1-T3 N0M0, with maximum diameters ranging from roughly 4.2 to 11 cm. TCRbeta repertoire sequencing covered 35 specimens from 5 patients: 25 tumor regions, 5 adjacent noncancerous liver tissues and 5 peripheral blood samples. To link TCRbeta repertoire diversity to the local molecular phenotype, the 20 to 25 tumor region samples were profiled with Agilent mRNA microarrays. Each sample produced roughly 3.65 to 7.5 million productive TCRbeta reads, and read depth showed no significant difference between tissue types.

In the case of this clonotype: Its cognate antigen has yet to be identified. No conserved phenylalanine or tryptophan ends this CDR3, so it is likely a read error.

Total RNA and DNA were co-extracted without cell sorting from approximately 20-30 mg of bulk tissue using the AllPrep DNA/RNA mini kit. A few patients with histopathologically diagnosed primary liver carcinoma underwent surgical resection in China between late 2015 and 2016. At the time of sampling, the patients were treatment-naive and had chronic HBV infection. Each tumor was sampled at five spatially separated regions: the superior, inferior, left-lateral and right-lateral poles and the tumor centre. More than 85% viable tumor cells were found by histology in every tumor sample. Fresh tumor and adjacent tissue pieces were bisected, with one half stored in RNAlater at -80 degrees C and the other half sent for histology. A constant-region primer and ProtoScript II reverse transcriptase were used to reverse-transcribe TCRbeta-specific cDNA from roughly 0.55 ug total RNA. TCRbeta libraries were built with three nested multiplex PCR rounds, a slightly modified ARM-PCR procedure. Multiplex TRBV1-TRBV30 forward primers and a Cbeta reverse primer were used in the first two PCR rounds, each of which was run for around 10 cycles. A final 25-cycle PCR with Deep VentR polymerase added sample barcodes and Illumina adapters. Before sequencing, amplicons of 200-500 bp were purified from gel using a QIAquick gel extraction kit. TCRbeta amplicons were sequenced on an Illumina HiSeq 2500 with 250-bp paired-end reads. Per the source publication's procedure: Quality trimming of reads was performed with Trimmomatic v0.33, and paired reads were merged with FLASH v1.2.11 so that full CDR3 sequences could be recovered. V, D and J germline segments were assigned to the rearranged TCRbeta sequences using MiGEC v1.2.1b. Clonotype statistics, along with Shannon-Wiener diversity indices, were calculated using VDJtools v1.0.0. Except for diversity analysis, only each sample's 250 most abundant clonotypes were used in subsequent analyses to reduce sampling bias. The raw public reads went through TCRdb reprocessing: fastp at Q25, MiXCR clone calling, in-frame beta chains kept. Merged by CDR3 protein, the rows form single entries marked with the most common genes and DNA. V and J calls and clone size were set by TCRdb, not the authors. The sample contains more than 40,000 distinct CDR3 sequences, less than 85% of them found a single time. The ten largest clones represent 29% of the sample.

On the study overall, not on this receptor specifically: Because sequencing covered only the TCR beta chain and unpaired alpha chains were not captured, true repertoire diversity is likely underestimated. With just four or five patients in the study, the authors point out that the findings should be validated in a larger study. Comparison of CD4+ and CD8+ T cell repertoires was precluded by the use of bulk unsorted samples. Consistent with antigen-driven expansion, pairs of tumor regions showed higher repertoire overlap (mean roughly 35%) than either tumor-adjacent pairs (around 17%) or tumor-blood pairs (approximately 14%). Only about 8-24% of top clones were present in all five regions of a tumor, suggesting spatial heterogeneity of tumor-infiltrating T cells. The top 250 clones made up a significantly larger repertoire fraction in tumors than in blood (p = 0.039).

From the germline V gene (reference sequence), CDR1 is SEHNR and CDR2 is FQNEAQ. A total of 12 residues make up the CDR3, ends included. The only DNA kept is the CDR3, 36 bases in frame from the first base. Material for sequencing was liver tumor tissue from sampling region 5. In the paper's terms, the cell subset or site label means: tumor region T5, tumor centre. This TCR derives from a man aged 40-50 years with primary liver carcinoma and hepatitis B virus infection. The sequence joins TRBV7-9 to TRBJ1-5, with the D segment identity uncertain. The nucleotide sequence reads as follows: TGTGTCAGCAGCCCTAGCAATCAGCCCCAGCATTCT. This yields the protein CVSSPSNQPQHS.